The next 5 T cell receptor beta chains were all read from a single sample in a study of T cell therapy after organ transplantation. Clones were sequenced by immunoSEQ multiplex PCR, and TCRdb holds only the in-frame ones, with some missing. In the table there are about 48,000 clones, about 95% of which are singletons. These receptors have no known antigen. The specimen comprised CD8+ T cells from blood, sampled before autologous CMV-specific T cell therapy. The receptors come from a human patient who had received a solid organ transplant and had CMV disease.

This chain joins TRBV7-9 and TRBJ2-1; D tentatively fits TRBD1 or TRBD2 (6 bases each). Per the germline V gene, CDR1 is SEHNR and CDR2 is FQNEAQ (reference sequence). CDR3 length equals 14 residues. Trimming shortened V by 1 base and J by 6 bases, and 10 bases separated the two germline ends. The CDR3 spells CASSLGGGLNEQFF. For the CDR3, the DNA is TGTGCCAGCAGCTTAGGAGGGGGACTCAATGAGCAGTTCTTC.

The rearrangement joins TRBV10-2 to TRBJ1-5; TRBD1 might be the D (6 bases). The CDR3 totals 13 residues. Trimming removed 4 bases at V and 11 bases at J, with 15 bases between. Germline CDR1 WSHSY, CDR2 SAAADI. The CDR3 spells CASSAPPGATQHF. The DNA of the CDR3 is TGCGCCAGCAGTGCCCCTCCGGGGGCCACCCAGCATTTT.

The rearrangement uses TRBV9 and TRBJ2-1, with TRBD2 matching 8 bases. Germline CDR1 and CDR2: SGDLS and YYNGEE. J lost 12 bases, V lost 0 bases, and 14 bases had no gene match. CDR3 size: 16 residues. The CDR3 loop is CASSVDPGLAPDGQFF. CDR3 DNA: TGTGCCAGCAGCGTAGATCCCGGACTAGCCCCCGACGGGCAGTTCTTC.

V is TRBV11-2 and J is TRBJ2-1, with 10 bases that match TRBD2. The ends lost 5 bases at V and 3 bases at J; junction bases unmatched: 4. Germline assignment: CDR1 SGHAT and CDR2 FQNNGV. This CDR3 has 15 residues. In DNA, the CDR3 is TGTGCCAGCAGCCTTGGACTAGCGGACTACAATGAGCAGTTCTTC. Protein: CASSLGLADYNEQFF.

The V gene is TRBV5-4, the J gene TRBJ2-7; D is possibly TRBD1 (6 bases). The V end was cut by 4 bases, the J end by 4 bases, with 18 bases between. Per the germline V gene, CDR1 is SGHNT and CDR2 is YYREEE (reference sequence). The CDR3 runs 15 residues. In DNA, the CDR3 is TGTGCCAGCAGCATACAGGGAGTGAACGGATACGAGCAGTACTTC. It is translated as CASSIQGVNGYEQYF. Full variable domain (missing parts from reference TRBV5-4 and TRBJ2-7): ETGVTQSPTHLIKTRGQQVTLRCSSQSGHNTVSWYQQALGQGPQFIFQYYREEENGRGNFPPRFSGLQFPNYSSELNVNALELDDSALYLCASSIQGVNGYEQYFGPGTRLTVT.